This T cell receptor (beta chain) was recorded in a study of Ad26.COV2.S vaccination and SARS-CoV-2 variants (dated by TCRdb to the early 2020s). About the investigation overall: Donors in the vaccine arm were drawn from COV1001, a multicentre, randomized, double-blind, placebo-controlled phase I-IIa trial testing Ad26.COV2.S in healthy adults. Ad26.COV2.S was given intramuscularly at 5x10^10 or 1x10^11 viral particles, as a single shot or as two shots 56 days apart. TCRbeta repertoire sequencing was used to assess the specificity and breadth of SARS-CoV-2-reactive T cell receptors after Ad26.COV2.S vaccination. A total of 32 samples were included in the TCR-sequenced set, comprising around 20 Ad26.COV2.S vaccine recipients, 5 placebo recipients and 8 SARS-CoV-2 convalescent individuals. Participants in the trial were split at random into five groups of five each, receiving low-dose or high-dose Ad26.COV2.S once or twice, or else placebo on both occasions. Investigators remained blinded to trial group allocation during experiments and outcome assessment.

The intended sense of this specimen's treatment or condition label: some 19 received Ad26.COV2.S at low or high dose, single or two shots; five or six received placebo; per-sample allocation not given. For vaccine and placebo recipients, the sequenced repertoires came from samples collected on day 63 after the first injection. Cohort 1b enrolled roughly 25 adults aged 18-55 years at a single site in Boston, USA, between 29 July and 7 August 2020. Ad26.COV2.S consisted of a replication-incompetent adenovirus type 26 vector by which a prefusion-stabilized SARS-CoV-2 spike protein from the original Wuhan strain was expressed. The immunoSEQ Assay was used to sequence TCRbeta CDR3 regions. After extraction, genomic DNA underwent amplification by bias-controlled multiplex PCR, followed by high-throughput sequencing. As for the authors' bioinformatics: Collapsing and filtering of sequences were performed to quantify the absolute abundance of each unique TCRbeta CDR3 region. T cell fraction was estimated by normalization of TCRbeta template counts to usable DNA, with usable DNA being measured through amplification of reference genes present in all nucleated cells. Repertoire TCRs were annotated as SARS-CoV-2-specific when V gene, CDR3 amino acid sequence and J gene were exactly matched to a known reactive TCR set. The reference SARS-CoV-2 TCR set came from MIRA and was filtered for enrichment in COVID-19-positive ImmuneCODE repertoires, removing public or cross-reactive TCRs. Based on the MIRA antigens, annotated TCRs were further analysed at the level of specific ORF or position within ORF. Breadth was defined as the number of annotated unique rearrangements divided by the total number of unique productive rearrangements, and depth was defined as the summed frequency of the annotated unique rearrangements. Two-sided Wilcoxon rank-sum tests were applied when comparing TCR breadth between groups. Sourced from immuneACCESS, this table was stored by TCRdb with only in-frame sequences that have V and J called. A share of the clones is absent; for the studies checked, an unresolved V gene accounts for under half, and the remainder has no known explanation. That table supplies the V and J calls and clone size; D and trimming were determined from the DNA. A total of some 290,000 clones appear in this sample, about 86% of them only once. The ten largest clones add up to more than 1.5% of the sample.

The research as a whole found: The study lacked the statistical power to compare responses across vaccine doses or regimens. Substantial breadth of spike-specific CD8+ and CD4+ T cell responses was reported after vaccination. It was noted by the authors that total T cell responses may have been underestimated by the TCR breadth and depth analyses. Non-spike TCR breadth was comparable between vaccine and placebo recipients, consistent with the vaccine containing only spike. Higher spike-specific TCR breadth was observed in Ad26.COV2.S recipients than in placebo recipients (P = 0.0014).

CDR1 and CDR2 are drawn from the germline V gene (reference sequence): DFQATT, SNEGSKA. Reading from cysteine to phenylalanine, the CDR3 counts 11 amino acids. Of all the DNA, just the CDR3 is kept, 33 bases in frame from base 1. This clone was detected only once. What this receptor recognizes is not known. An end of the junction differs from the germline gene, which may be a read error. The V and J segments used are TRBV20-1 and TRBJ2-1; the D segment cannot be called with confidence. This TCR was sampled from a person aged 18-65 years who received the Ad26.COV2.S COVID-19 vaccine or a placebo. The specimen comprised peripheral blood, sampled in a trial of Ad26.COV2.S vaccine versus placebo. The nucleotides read TGCAGTGCTAGACCTTGGCAGGCCTGGATCTTC. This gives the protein CSARPWQAWIF.